This note documents a single T cell receptor beta chain sequence. The gene names given are mouse names. The sample is drawn from a study of tissue T cells after allogeneic stem cell transplantation. Data came from immunoSEQ multiplex PCR; TCRdb stores just in-frame clones and leaves some out. The table includes around 50,000 clones, over 70% detected once. This TCR derives from a pool of C57BL/6 mice in good health. Sequenced sample: sorted cells pooled from one or two spleens.

Partial CDR3 DNA: TGTGCCAGCAGCCCCAGGAGCTCCTATGAACAGTAC. Translating gives CASSPRSSYEQY. The CDR3 as a whole reads CASSPRSSYEQYF. V usage is TRBV5 and J usage is TRBJ2-7, with D hard to call. The CDR3 end is not reached by the read, which stops 1 residue before it; the germline J gene fills it in. The CDR3 has 13 amino acids. CDR1 LGHNA and CDR2 YNLKQL come from the germline V gene (reference sequence). With 4 bases removed from V and 0 bases from J, the gap between germline ends came to 7 bases.